The rows below give T cell receptor beta chains drawn from one sample of a study of blood T cells in healthy people across ages. TCRdb passed the 5' RACE reads through MiXCR, listing each CDR3 protein once. The sample lists 1 million to 1.2 million distinct CDR3 sequences; more than 30% were seen once. Sequencing input: blood. The receptors shown here come from a man aged 18 to 30 in good health. Each CDR3 is given with its conserved first and last residue. A D gene is named only where the DNA matches it firmly. Some rows have no size entry. The others give once, few or many, or a class for an expanded clone.

>TRBJ2-1|TRBD2|13|TRBV20-1|few
CSAYGTSENEQFF
TGCAGTGCCTATGGGACTAGCGAAAATGAGCAGTTCTTC
>TRBJ1-1|TRBD1|14|TRBV6-6|.
CASTETGANTEAFF
TGTGCCAGCACCGAAACAGGGGCTAACACTGAAGCTTTCTTT
>TRBJ2-6|.|15|TRBV5-1|many
CASSLTVSGANVLTF
TGCGCCAGCAGCTTGACAGTCTCTGGGGCCAACGTCCTGACTTTC
>TRBJ2-2|.|15|TRBV18|.
CASSPIQMGPRELFF
TGTGCCAGCTCACCAATCCAAATGGGCCCGAGGGAGCTGTTTTTT
>TRBJ2-1|.|15|TRBV7-2|.
CASSKDPGTSFEQFF
TGTGCCAGCAGCAAAGATCCAGGGACTTCCTTCGAGCAGTTCTTC
>TRBJ1-5|.|12|TRBV25-1|.
CAARQGNQPQHF
TGTGCCGCACGACAAGGTAATCAGCCCCAGCATTTT
>TRBJ2-3|.|14|TRBV12-3/TRBV12-4|many
CASSVRGSTDTQYF
TGTGCCAGCAGTGTGAGGGGAAGTACAGATACGCAGTATTTT
>TRBJ2-5|TRBD1|15|TRBV4-2|few
CASSQAGTEQETQYF
TGTGCCAGCAGCCAAGCCGGGACAGAACAAGAGACCCAGTACTTC
>TRBJ2-1|TRBD2|17|TRBV24-1|.
CATSDSGGGAQYNEQFF
TGTGCCACCAGTGATTCCGGGGGGGGGGCCCAATACAATGAGCAGTTCTTC
>TRBJ2-7|.|17|TRBV12-3/TRBV12-4|many
CASSLAEFRGQPYEQYF
TGTGCCAGCAGTTTAGCGGAATTCCGGGGACAACCTTACGAGCAGTACTTC
>TRBJ2-5|TRBD2|16|TRBV15|few
CATSNPSGGHLGTQYF
TGTGCCACCAGCAACCCTAGCGGGGGGCACCTAGGGACCCAGTACTTC
>TRBJ1-2|.|14|TRBV30|.
CAWSVRQGWAGYTF
TGTGCCTGGAGTGTGAGGCAGGGGTGGGCTGGCTACACCTTC
>TRBJ2-3|.|15|TRBV6-5|.
CASREFASSTDTQYF
TGTGCCAGCAGAGAGTTTGCCTCTAGCACAGATACGCAGTATTTT
>TRBJ2-1|.|16|TRBV20-1|few
CSARVRGVVGDNEQFF
TGCAGTGCTAGAGTTAGGGGGGTAGTCGGAGACAATGAGCAGTTCTTC
>TRBJ2-1|TRBD2|15|TRBV12-3/TRBV12-4|few
CASSRLAGTLHEQFF
TGTGCCAGCAGTCGTCTAGCGGGGACCCTCCATGAGCAGTTCTTC
>TRBJ2-7|TRBD2|14|TRBV20-1|.
CSARPGLEYNEQYF
TGCAGTGCTAGACCGGGACTAGAATACAATGAGCAGTACTTC
>TRBJ2-1|.|15|TRBV9|.
CASSPTSRGQETQFF
TGTGCCAGCAGCCCGACTAGTAGGGGGCAAGAGACCCAGTTCTTC
>TRBJ1-6|TRBD1|17|TRBV4-3|.
CASSQGTGGVRNSPLHF
TGCGCCAGCAGCCAAGGAACAGGGGGAGTTAGGAATTCACCCCTCCACTTT
>TRBJ2-7|.|13|TRBV6-7|few
CASSCGGHYEQYF
TGTGCCAGCAGTTGTGGCGGCCACTACGAGCAGTACTTC
>TRBJ1-6|.|14|TRBV7-2|once
CASSLSLQGSPLHF
TGTGCCAGCAGCTTGTCCCTACAGGGATCACCCCTCCACTTT
>TRBJ1-5|.|14|TRBV6-6|few
CASSPDIASSAQHF
TGTGCCAGCAGTCCCGACATAGCTTCTTCAGCCCAGCATTTT
>TRBJ1-5|TRBD1|18|TRBV20-1|.
CSAREAGQGTYSNQPQHF
TGCAGTGCTAGAGAAGCCGGACAGGGAACGTATAGCAATCAGCCCCAGCATTTT
>TRBJ1-1|TRBD1|15|TRBV20-1|.
CSAFTDDRGWGEAFF
TGCAGTGCCTTTACTGACGACAGGGGATGGGGTGAAGCTTTCTTT
>TRBJ2-5|.|12|TRBV29-1|many
CSAGGRQETQYF
TGCAGCGCTGGGGGGAGACAAGAGACCCAGTACTTC
>TRBJ1-2|.|16|TRBV4-3|.
CASSQDGRVLSRGYTF
TGCGCCAGCAGCCAAGATGGTCGGGTCCTTTCCCGTGGCTACACCTTC
>TRBJ1-2|.|16|TRBV20-1|.
CSASQGMRAGDYGYTF
TGCAGTGCTAGCCAGGGAATGCGTGCAGGGGACTATGGCTACACCTTC
>TRBJ2-3|.|15|TRBV10-3|once
CAISEARRSPDTQYF
TGTGCCATCAGTGAGGCGCGACGATCCCCAGATACGCAGTATTTT
>TRBJ2-7|.|15|TRBV27|few
CASSFRAPRHYEQYF
TGTGCCAGCAGTTTTCGGGCACCTAGGCACTACGAGCAGTACTTC
>TRBJ1-6|TRBD1|14|TRBV5-1|.
CASSAEGQRTPLHF
TGCGCCAGCAGCGCAGAGGGACAGAGGACACCCCTCCACTTT
>TRBJ2-3|.|14|TRBV6-4|many
CASSDGGETDTQYF
TGTGCCAGCAGTGACGGGGGAGAGACAGATACGCAGTATTTT
>TRBJ2-1|.|11|TRBV10-3|few
CAISDVNEQFF
TGTGCCATCAGTGACGTCAATGAGCAGTTCTTC
>TRBJ1-2|.|12|TRBV6-1|.
CASSEYFDGYTF
TGTGCCAGCAGTGAGTATTTCGATGGCTACACTTTC
>TRBJ2-7|.|17|TRBV14|.
CASSQVSTGKSLYEQYF
TGTGCCAGCAGCCAAGTATCTACAGGGAAATCTCTCTACGAGCAGTACTTC